A selection of T cell receptor beta chains follows, all from one sample in a study of T cell repertoires in cytomegalovirus infection. What these receptors recognize is not known. TCRdb ran MiXCR on the reads and lists one entry per CDR3 protein. The repertoire holds 43,000 or so distinct CDR3 sequences, roughly 19% seen once, with 53% in the top ten. The sequencing here drew on CD8+ T cells from cultured PBMCs, taken from culture after CMV antigen stimulation. These receptors all stem from a human donor in good health (CMV status not recorded). Some clones in this sample may be carry-over from other donors' samples. The conserved cysteine and the conserved F or W are not part of the CDR3 here.

V	J	CDR3
TRBV11-2	TRBJ2-1	ASSFLRDPGRNEQF
TRBV9	TRBJ1-1	ASSVGTGANTEAF
TRBV4-3	TRBJ2-5	ASSPGTGDAETQY
TRBV10-3	TRBJ1-2	AISESTEVNYGYT
TRBV7-8	TRBJ1-4	ASSPRQFVAEKLF
TRBV7-8	TRBJ2-7	ASSRGTGEQY
TRBV4-3	TRBJ1-5	ASSPDRGNQPQH
TRBV12-3/TRBV12-4	TRBJ2-7	ASCLHTDYEQY
TRBV7-2	TRBJ2-3	ASSFRGTTRDTQY
TRBV12-3/TRBV12-4	TRBJ1-1	ASSGRTGGDTEAF
TRBV9	TRBJ2-1	ASSTQRSSGGLGNEQF
TRBV6-2/TRBV6-3	TRBJ2-7	ASSDPSSGRAYEQY
TRBV4-3	TRBJ1-5	ASSLTTGINQPQH
TRBV20-1	TRBJ1-3	SARKDGALDWTIY
TRBV6-2/TRBV6-3	TRBJ1-2	ASSKEPLGAPVGYT